This TCR beta chain was observed in a study of CXCR3-negative and CXCR3-positive naive CD8 T cells. Regarding the study as a whole: CXCR3-negative and CXCR3-positive naive cells shared comparable TRBV-TRBJ usage, but memory cells did not. CXCR3-expressing naive cells carried TRB CDR3s more hydrophobic than those of CXCR3-negative naive cells. Partly lower CXCR3 expression followed cryopreservation, and most assays relied on fresh PBMCs.

Germline CDR1 reads LGHNA; CDR2 reads YSLEER. The CDR3 runs to 18 residues. About this clonotype itself: Its antigen is unknown.

The authors made the TRB cDNA libraries by 5' RACE using UMI labels. TCRdb derives one entry per CDR3 protein from the 5' RACE reads, leaving out DNA. The ten most abundant clones cover roughly 0.8% of a sample with 50,000 to 65,000 distinct CDR3 sequences. The material sequenced was naive CXCR3+ CD8+ T cells from blood. Subset defined: CD45RO-CCR7+CD27+CD95- naive CD8+ T cells expressing CXCR3 (TNR3+). The source of this sequence is a human donor in good health. Some clones in this sample may be carry-over from other donors' samples. This chain uses TRBV4-3 with TRBJ2-7. CDR3 region: CASSQDRSRPMGTYEQYF.